The rows below give T cell receptor beta chains drawn from one sample of a study of cytomegalovirus exposure and HLA in healthy donors. The data were produced by immunoSEQ multiplex PCR, yet TCRdb's version contains in-frame clones alone and is incomplete. This sample yields approximately 88,000 clones, of which approximately 80% are seen a single time; around 2% belongs to the top ten. Input material: PBMCs. All receptors derive from a man aged 18 to 30 in good health and CMV-seronegative. The CDR3 runs from the conserved cysteine through the conserved F or W. D genes are given only for firm matches. Not all rows give a size; the values are once, few, many and, for expanded clones, a class.

J gene: TRBJ1-5
D gene: TRBD1
CDR3 length: 16
V gene: TRBV6-1
clone size: few
CDR3 DNA: TGTGCCAGCAGTGTAAGACAGGGTCTTTCTAATCAGCCCCAGCATTTT
CDR3 protein: CASSVRQGLSNQPQHF

J gene: TRBJ1-1
D gene: TRBD1
CDR3 length: 14
V gene: TRBV25-1
clone size: NA
CDR3 DNA: TGTGCCAGCAGTGGGGGACAGGTTGTCCGCCGAGCTTTCTTT
CDR3 protein: CASSGGQVVRRAFF

J gene: TRBJ1-1
D gene: TRBD1
CDR3 length: 15
V gene: TRBV6-5
clone size: few
CDR3 DNA: TGTGCCAGCAGTCCGACCGGGACAGGGATTACTGAAGCTTTCTTT
CDR3 protein: CASSPTGTGITEAFF

J gene: TRBJ2-2
D gene: TRBD2
CDR3 length: 18
V gene: TRBV4-1
clone size: NA
CDR3 DNA: TGCGCCAGCAGCCCCCGGACTAGCGGGGGGGCGTACACCGGGGAGCTGTTTTTT
CDR3 protein: CASSPRTSGGAYTGELFF

J gene: TRBJ1-5
D gene: NA
CDR3 length: 15
V gene: TRBV6-5
clone size: NA
CDR3 DNA: TGTGCCAGCAGTTACTCTGGCCAGAACAATCAGCCCCAGCATTTT
CDR3 protein: CASSYSGQNNQPQHF

J gene: TRBJ2-3
D gene: TRBD1
CDR3 length: 14
V gene: TRBV5-1
clone size: NA
CDR3 DNA: TGCGCCAGCAGCCAGGGACAGGGTGGAGATACGCAGTATTTT
CDR3 protein: CASSQGQGGDTQYF

J gene: TRBJ1-3
D gene: NA
CDR3 length: 16
V gene: TRBV6-6
clone size: NA
CDR3 DNA: TGTGCCAGCAGCCCACAGGGAGGGCGGACTGGAAACACCATATATTTT
CDR3 protein: CASSPQGGRTGNTIYF

J gene: TRBJ2-7
D gene: NA
CDR3 length: 13
V gene: TRBV7-2
clone size: few
CDR3 DNA: TGTGCCAGCAGCTTAACGGGGGCCTACGAGCAGTACTTC
CDR3 protein: CASSLTGAYEQYF

J gene: TRBJ2-2
D gene: NA
CDR3 length: 16
V gene: TRBV7-8
clone size: NA
CDR3 DNA: TGTGCCAGCAGCTTAAAAGTACAGGGGAACACCGGGGAGCTGTTTTTT
CDR3 protein: CASSLKVQGNTGELFF

J gene: TRBJ2-5
D gene: TRBD2
CDR3 length: 17
V gene: TRBV9
clone size: NA
CDR3 DNA: TGTGCCAGCAGCCTTCTAGCGATACCATGGGAGGGGGAGACCCAGTACTTC
CDR3 protein: CASSLLAIPWEGETQYF